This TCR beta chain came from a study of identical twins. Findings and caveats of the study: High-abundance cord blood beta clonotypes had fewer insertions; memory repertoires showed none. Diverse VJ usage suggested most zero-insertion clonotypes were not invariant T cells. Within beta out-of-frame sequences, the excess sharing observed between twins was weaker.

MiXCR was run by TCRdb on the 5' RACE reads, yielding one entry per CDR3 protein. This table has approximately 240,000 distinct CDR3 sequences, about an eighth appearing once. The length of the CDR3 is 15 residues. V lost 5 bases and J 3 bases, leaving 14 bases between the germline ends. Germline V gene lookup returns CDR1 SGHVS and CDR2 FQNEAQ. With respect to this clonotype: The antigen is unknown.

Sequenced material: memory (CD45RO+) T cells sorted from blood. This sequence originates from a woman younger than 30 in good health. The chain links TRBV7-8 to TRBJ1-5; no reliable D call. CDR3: CASSPSVGLNQPQHF. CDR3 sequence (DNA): TGTGCCAGCAGCCCGAGTGTAGGTCTCAATCAGCCCCAGCATTTT.